Below, one T cell receptor (beta chain) is given with its context. Its antigen remains unknown. The time point: week 11, during vaccination. All doses held 300 ug of mutant IDH1 20-mer peptide, with topical imiquimod. Data came from immunoSEQ multiplex PCR; TCRdb stores just in-frame clones and leaves some out. This sample has tens of thousands of clones, with about 88% found just once. This entry is derived from a study of a mutant IDH1 vaccine in newly diagnosed glioma. The CDR3 loop spans 13 amino acids. The germline V and J ends were trimmed by 0 bases and 8 bases, with 9 bases remaining between them. Looked up from germline, CDR1 is SGDLS and CDR2 is YYNGEE.

The rearrangement uses TRBV9 and TRBJ2-1, with D maybe TRBD2 (5 bases). The clonotype was recovered from a woman in her forties or fifties with glioma. Sequences were derived from PBMCs, sampled from a glioma patient whose treatment included an IDH1 peptide vaccine. The CDR3 DNA sequence: TGTGCCAGCAGCGTAGGTGTGAGGGATGAGCAGTTCTTC. Translated: CASSVGVRDEQFF.